The rows below give T cell receptor beta chains drawn from one sample of a study of shared clonotypes between healthy human individuals. Some clones are missing from TCRdb's copy, which holds only in-frame ones; the method was immunoSEQ multiplex PCR. The sample records some 2 million clones, about 95% being singletons. The sequencing sample was made of naive CD8+ T cells sorted from blood. The origin of the receptors is a man aged 18 to 30 in good health. Both conserved end residues are part of each CDR3. The order of the fields is clone size, J gene, V gene, D gene, CDR3 protein, CDR3 DNA. D genes are given only for firm matches. Clone sizes are given selectively: once, few, many, or a class where the clone is expanded.

abundance: -; j_gene: TRBJ2-1; v_gene: TRBV7-9; d_gene: TRBD2; CDR3aa: CASSLELAENEQFF; CDR3nt: TGTGCCAGCAGCTTAGAACTAGCGGAGAATGAGCAGTTCTTC
abundance: once; j_gene: TRBJ1-4; v_gene: TRBV9; d_gene: TRBD1; CDR3aa: CASSAGQGSNEKLFF; CDR3nt: TGTGCCAGCAGCGCGGGACAGGGTTCTAATGAAAAACTGTTTTTT
abundance: -; j_gene: TRBJ2-3; v_gene: TRBV30; d_gene: TRBD1; CDR3aa: CALGTVSSTDTQYF; CDR3nt: TGTGCCTTAGGGACAGTCTCTAGCACAGATACGCAGTATTTT
abundance: -; j_gene: TRBJ2-3; v_gene: TRBV2; d_gene: -; CDR3aa: CASSGKDHTDTQYF; CDR3nt: TGTGCCAGCAGTGGTAAGGACCACACAGATACGCAGTATTTT
abundance: -; j_gene: TRBJ2-7; v_gene: TRBV28; d_gene: TRBD2; CDR3aa: CASSGGLAFEQYF; CDR3nt: TGTGCCAGCAGTGGGGGACTAGCATTCGAGCAGTACTTC
abundance: -; j_gene: TRBJ2-7; v_gene: TRBV14; d_gene: -; CDR3aa: CASSQVVGDGRYEQYF; CDR3nt: TGTGCCAGCAGCCAAGTGGTTGGTGACGGTCGATACGAGCAGTACTTC
abundance: -; j_gene: TRBJ1-2; v_gene: TRBV2; d_gene: TRBD1; CDR3aa: CASRGTGLDGYTF; CDR3nt: TGTGCCAGCAGAGGGACAGGTTTGGATGGCTACACCTTC
abundance: -; j_gene: TRBJ2-5; v_gene: TRBV2; d_gene: -; CDR3aa: CALFSPGQETQYF; CDR3nt: TGTGCCTTATTTTCCCCGGGGCAAGAGACCCAGTACTTC
abundance: -; j_gene: TRBJ1-1; v_gene: TRBV19; d_gene: -; CDR3aa: CASRAVTMNTEAFF; CDR3nt: TGTGCCAGTAGAGCTGTAACGATGAACACTGAAGCTTTCTTT
abundance: -; j_gene: TRBJ2-7; v_gene: TRBV30; d_gene: -; CDR3aa: CAWSFRSGSYEQYF; CDR3nt: TGTGCCTGGAGTTTTCGTAGTGGGTCCTACGAGCAGTACTTC
abundance: -; j_gene: TRBJ2-1; v_gene: TRBV7-7; d_gene: -; CDR3aa: CASSLSSASGNEQFF; CDR3nt: TGTGCTAGCAGCTTAAGCTCGGCGTCCGGCAATGAGCAGTTCTTC